The TCR beta chain described here comes from a study of beta chain features in type 1 diabetes. This clone was counted between two and nine times. Its specificity is not known. V was clipped by 7 bases and J by 4 bases; unmatched bases: 17. The CDR3 is 17 residues long. CDR1 is SQVTM and CDR2 is ANQGSEA in the germline V gene. The sequenced template was cDNA made from the entire isolated RNA. Naive, central memory and regulatory T cell samples averaged approximately 3.8 million reads. Clones were sequenced by immunoSEQ multiplex PCR, and TCRdb holds only the in-frame ones, with some missing. The repertoire includes fewer than 900,000 clones, 15% to 20% of them detected once, and 0.023% sits in the top ten. Study results and caveats: Within patients, naive, central memory and Treg TCRB repertoires seemed more similar than within healthy donors.

Material for sequencing was naive CD4+ T cells from blood. The rearrangement joins TRBV29-1 to TRBJ2-2, with 8 bases that match TRBD1. This receptor was identified in a woman under 30 in good health. This CDR3 reads CSAQTGQGLIGTGELFF. The CDR3 nucleotides are TGCAGCGCCCAAACCGGACAGGGCTTAATTGGCACCGGGGAGCTGTTTTTT.